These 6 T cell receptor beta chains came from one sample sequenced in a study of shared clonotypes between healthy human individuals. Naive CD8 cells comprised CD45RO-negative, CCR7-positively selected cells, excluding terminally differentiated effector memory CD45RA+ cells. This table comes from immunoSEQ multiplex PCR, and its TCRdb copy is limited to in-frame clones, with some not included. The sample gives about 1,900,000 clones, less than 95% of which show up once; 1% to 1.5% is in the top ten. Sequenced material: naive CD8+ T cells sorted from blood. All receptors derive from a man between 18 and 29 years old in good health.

CDR3 DNA sequence: TGCGCCAGCAGCTTGAGGACTAATTCACCCCTCCACTTT. Protein product: CASSLRTNSPLHF. V usage is TRBV5-1 and J usage is TRBJ1-6, with unresolved D. This CDR3 has 13 amino acids. The germline V and J ends were trimmed by 1 base and 6 bases, with 5 bases remaining between them. The germline CDR1 and CDR2 sequences are SGHRS and YFSETQ.

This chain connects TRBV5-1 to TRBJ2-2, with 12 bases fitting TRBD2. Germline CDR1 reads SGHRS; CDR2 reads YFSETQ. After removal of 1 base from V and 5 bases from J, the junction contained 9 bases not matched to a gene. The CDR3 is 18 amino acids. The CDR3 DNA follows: TGCGCCAGCAGCTTGCCCCGGACTAGCGGGACGGGGACCGGGGAGCTGTTTTTT. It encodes CASSLPRTSGTGTGELFF.

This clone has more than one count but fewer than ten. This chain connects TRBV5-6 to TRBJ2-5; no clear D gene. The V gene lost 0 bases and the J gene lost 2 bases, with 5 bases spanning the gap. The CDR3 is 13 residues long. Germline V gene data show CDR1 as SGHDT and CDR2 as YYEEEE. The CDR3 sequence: CASSLVWQETQYF. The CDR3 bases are TGTGCCAGCAGCTTGGTCTGGCAAGAGACCCAGTACTTC. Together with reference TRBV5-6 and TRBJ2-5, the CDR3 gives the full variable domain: DAGVTQSPTHLIKTRGQQVTLRCSPKSGHDTVSWYQQALGQGPQFIFQYYEEEERQRGNFPDRFSGHQFPNYSSELNVNALLLGDSALYLCASSLVWQETQYFGPGTRLLVL.

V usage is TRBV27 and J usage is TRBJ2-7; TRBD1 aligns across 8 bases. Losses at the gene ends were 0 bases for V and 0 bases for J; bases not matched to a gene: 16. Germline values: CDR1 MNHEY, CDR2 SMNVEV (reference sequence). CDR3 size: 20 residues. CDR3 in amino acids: CASSLSAQGTGHFSSYEQYF. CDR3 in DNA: TGTGCCAGCAGTTTATCGGCACAAGGGACAGGCCACTTCAGCTCCTACGAGCAGTACTTC.

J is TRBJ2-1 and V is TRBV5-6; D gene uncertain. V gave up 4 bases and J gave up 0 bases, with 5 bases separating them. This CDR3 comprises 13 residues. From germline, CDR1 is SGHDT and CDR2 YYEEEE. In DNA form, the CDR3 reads TGTGCCAGCAGCCAAAGCTCCTACAATGAGCAGTTCTTC. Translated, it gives CASSQSSYNEQFF.

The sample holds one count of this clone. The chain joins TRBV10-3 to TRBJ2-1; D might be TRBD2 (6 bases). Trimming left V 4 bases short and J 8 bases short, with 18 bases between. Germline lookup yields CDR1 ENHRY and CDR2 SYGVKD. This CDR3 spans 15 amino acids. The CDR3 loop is CAISGLADTRDEQFF. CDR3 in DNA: TGTGCCATCAGTGGGTTAGCGGATACACGCGATGAGCAGTTCTTC.